These T cell receptor beta chains were read from a single sample in a study of patients and donors after allogeneic stem cell transplantation. A single record per CDR3 protein comes from TCRdb applying MiXCR to the RT-PCR reads. Here the sample spans about a million distinct CDR3 sequences, about 20% being singletons. Sequencing used blood, either unsorted or a sorted T cell fraction (not recorded which). The source is a human donor who was either an allogeneic HSCT recipient or a stem cell or donor lymphocyte infusion donor (not recorded which). It is not recorded whose cells these are; they may come from a transplant donor. Each CDR3 is given with its conserved first and last residue. Each record gives: D gene, V gene, J gene, clone size, CDR3 protein, CDR3 DNA. D genes are given only for firm matches. The size entry is marked missing in some rows and otherwise reads once, few, many or a size class.

d_gene: -
v_gene: TRBV28
j_gene: TRBJ1-1
abundance: -
CDR3aa: CASSLSTLGGGTEVFF
CDR3nt: TGTGCCAGCAGTTTATCGACTTTGGGGGGCGGAACTGAAGTTTTCTTT

d_gene: -
v_gene: TRBV12-3/TRBV12-4
j_gene: TRBJ1-5
abundance: few
CDR3aa: CASSPTGKNQPQHF
CDR3nt: TGTGCCAGCAGCCCCACAGGGAAAAATCAGCCCCAGCATTTT

d_gene: -
v_gene: TRBV4-1
j_gene: TRBJ1-1
abundance: few
CDR3aa: CASSQEPTGPEAFF
CDR3nt: TGCGCCAGCAGCCAGGAGCCTACAGGGCCTGAAGCTTTCTTT

d_gene: TRBD1
v_gene: TRBV6-5
j_gene: TRBJ2-5
abundance: few
CDR3aa: CASSYLGQGETQYF
CDR3nt: TGTGCCAGCAGTTACCTCGGACAGGGGGAGACCCAGTACTTC

d_gene: -
v_gene: TRBV6-2/TRBV6-3
j_gene: TRBJ2-6
abundance: once
CDR3aa: CASTSFGSHPPFSGANVLTF
CDR3nt: TGTGCCAGCACCTCATTTGGAAGCCATCCTCCTTTCTCTGGGGCCAACGTCCTGACTTTC

d_gene: -
v_gene: TRBV20-1
j_gene: TRBJ2-3
abundance: -
CDR3aa: CSASGRRTNTQYF
CDR3nt: TGCAGTGCATCGGGACGGCGCACGAATACGCAGTATTTT

d_gene: -
v_gene: TRBV5-1
j_gene: TRBJ1-1
abundance: few
CDR3aa: CASSLASAANTEAFF
CDR3nt: TGCGCCAGCAGCTTGGCCTCGGCCGCGAACACTGAAGCTTTCTTT

d_gene: TRBD2
v_gene: TRBV12-3/TRBV12-4
j_gene: TRBJ2-7
abundance: -
CDR3aa: CASSFGQRESPYEQYF
CDR3nt: TGTGCCAGCAGTTTTGGTCAGCGGGAGTCCCCCTACGAGCAGTACTTC

d_gene: -
v_gene: TRBV28
j_gene: TRBJ1-6
abundance: -
CDR3aa: CASSLPRGGNSPLHF
CDR3nt: TGTGCCAGCAGTTTACCAAGAGGGGGGAATTCACCCCTCCACTTT

d_gene: -
v_gene: TRBV20-1
j_gene: TRBJ1-2
abundance: -
CDR3aa: CSARETGMYGYTF
CDR3nt: TGCAGTGCTAGAGAGACGGGGATGTATGGCTACACCTTC

d_gene: -
v_gene: TRBV4-2
j_gene: TRBJ1-5
abundance: -
CDR3aa: CASSQDLGNGGNQPQHF
CDR3nt: TGTGCCAGCAGCCAAGACTTGGGGAATGGGGGCAATCAGCCCCAGCATTTT

d_gene: TRBD1
v_gene: TRBV7-8
j_gene: TRBJ2-5
abundance: -
CDR3aa: CASSPGYRGTQYF
CDR3nt: TGTGCCAGCAGCCCAGGGTACAGGGGGACCCAGTACTTC

d_gene: -
v_gene: TRBV6-1
j_gene: TRBJ1-2
abundance: few
CDR3aa: CASRNQGGHGYTF
CDR3nt: TGTGCCAGCCGAAACCAGGGAGGGCATGGCTACACCTTC

d_gene: -
v_gene: TRBV12-3/TRBV12-4
j_gene: TRBJ2-3
abundance: many
CDR3aa: CASSLYGADTQYF
CDR3nt: TGTGCCAGCAGTTTGTACGGGGCAGATACGCAGTATTTT

d_gene: TRBD1
v_gene: TRBV6-1
j_gene: TRBJ1-2
abundance: few
CDR3aa: CASRQGTNYGYTF
CDR3nt: TGTGCCAGCAGACAGGGGACTAACTATGGCTACACCTTC

d_gene: -
v_gene: TRBV5-1
j_gene: TRBJ1-1
abundance: few
CDR3aa: CASSPDEGDQNTEAFF
CDR3nt: TGCGCCAGCAGCCCCGATGAGGGGGATCAGAACACTGAAGCTTTCTTT

d_gene: -
v_gene: TRBV5-6
j_gene: TRBJ2-7
abundance: -
CDR3aa: CASSLRGSQIHEQYF
CDR3nt: TGTGCCAGCAGCTTAAGGGGGAGCCAGATCCACGAGCAGTACTTC

d_gene: TRBD1
v_gene: TRBV7-3
j_gene: TRBJ2-3
abundance: few
CDR3aa: CASSPHRGEGDTQYF
CDR3nt: TGTGCCAGCAGCCCGCACAGGGGGGAAGGGGATACGCAGTATTTT

d_gene: TRBD1
v_gene: TRBV7-9
j_gene: TRBJ2-7
abundance: few
CDR3aa: CASSAWGQGSYEQYF
CDR3nt: TGTGCCAGCAGCGCCTGGGGACAGGGATCCTACGAGCAGTACTTC

d_gene: -
v_gene: TRBV3-1
j_gene: TRBJ1-1
abundance: many
CDR3aa: CASSQVGGNTEAFF
CDR3nt: TGCGCCAGCAGCCAAGTTGGAGGGAACACTGAAGCTTTCTTT

d_gene: TRBD1
v_gene: TRBV5-1
j_gene: TRBJ2-7
abundance: -
CDR3aa: CASSMRQGSEQYF
CDR3nt: TGCGCCAGCAGCATGAGACAGGGATCCGAGCAGTACTTC

d_gene: -
v_gene: TRBV4-1
j_gene: TRBJ2-7
abundance: few
CDR3aa: CASSQETGGLTYEQYF
CDR3nt: TGCGCCAGCAGCCAAGAGACGGGGGGCCTCACCTACGAGCAGTACTTC

d_gene: -
v_gene: TRBV20-1
j_gene: TRBJ2-7
abundance: few
CDR3aa: CSALSPFRHYEQYF
CDR3nt: TGCAGTGCCCTAAGCCCGTTTAGACACTACGAGCAGTACTTC

d_gene: TRBD1
v_gene: TRBV6-2/TRBV6-3
j_gene: TRBJ1-5
abundance: -
CDR3aa: CASRGTGGLRPQHF
CDR3nt: TGTGCCAGCAGAGGGACAGGGGGCCTTCGGCCCCAGCATTTT

d_gene: TRBD2
v_gene: TRBV20-1
j_gene: TRBJ2-3
abundance: -
CDR3aa: CSARATSGTGVRTDTQYF
CDR3nt: TGCAGTGCTAGGGCGACTAGCGGGACGGGGGTGCGCACAGATACGCAGTATTTT

d_gene: TRBD1
v_gene: TRBV4-1
j_gene: TRBJ1-1
abundance: few
CDR3aa: CASSQAPGGPDTEAFF
CDR3nt: TGCGCCAGCAGCCAAGCCCCAGGGGGCCCGGACACTGAAGCTTTCTTT

d_gene: -
v_gene: TRBV5-1
j_gene: TRBJ1-1
abundance: few
CDR3aa: CASSEGGAEAFF
CDR3nt: TGCGCCAGCAGCGAAGGGGGAGCTGAAGCTTTCTTT

d_gene: -
v_gene: TRBV5-1
j_gene: TRBJ1-1
abundance: -
CDR3aa: CASSLVGNSPGTNTEAFF
CDR3nt: TGCGCCAGCAGCTTGGTAGGCAACTCACCCGGCACGAACACTGAAGCTTTCTTT

d_gene: -
v_gene: TRBV29-1
j_gene: TRBJ2-1
abundance: -
CDR3aa: CSVEAGGYNEQFF
CDR3nt: TGCAGCGTAGAAGCGGGTGGGTACAATGAGCAGTTCTTC

d_gene: -
v_gene: TRBV20-1
j_gene: TRBJ1-6
abundance: -
CDR3aa: CSARSGTGYNSPLHF
CDR3nt: TGCAGTGCTAGGTCCGGGACGGGATATAATTCACCCCTCCACTTT

d_gene: -
v_gene: TRBV5-1
j_gene: TRBJ2-3
abundance: -
CDR3aa: CASRDDPTVYTDTQYF
CDR3nt: TGCGCCAGCAGGGACGATCCGACAGTCTACACAGATACGCAGTATTTT

d_gene: -
v_gene: TRBV25-1
j_gene: TRBJ2-1
abundance: -
CDR3aa: CASSVQASYNEQFF
CDR3nt: TGTGCCAGCAGTGTGCAGGCCTCCTACAATGAGCAGTTCTTC

d_gene: -
v_gene: TRBV7-9
j_gene: TRBJ1-5
abundance: -
CDR3aa: CASSFSLEPQHF
CDR3nt: TGTGCCAGCAGCTTTTCCCTGGAGCCCCAGCATTTT

d_gene: TRBD1
v_gene: TRBV29-1
j_gene: TRBJ2-7
abundance: many
CDR3aa: CSVFGTGGPYEQYF
CDR3nt: TGCAGCGTTTTCGGGACAGGGGGTCCCTACGAGCAGTACTTC

d_gene: -
v_gene: TRBV29-1
j_gene: TRBJ1-1
abundance: few
CDR3aa: CSVDGQSSPGAFF
CDR3nt: TGCAGCGTTGACGGACAATCAAGCCCGGGAGCTTTCTTT

d_gene: -
v_gene: TRBV5-1
j_gene: TRBJ1-1
abundance: -
CDR3aa: CASSSQSLNTEAFF
CDR3nt: TGCGCCAGCAGCTCGCAGAGCCTTAACACTGAAGCTTTCTTT

d_gene: -
v_gene: TRBV12-3/TRBV12-4
j_gene: TRBJ1-5
abundance: -
CDR3aa: CASSLGQGVSQPQHF
CDR3nt: TGTGCCAGCAGTTTAGGGCAGGGAGTCAGTCAGCCCCAGCATTTT

d_gene: -
v_gene: TRBV7-2
j_gene: TRBJ1-1
abundance: few
CDR3aa: CASSPRRVVTEAFF
CDR3nt: TGTGCCAGCAGCCCGCGAAGGGTGGTCACTGAAGCTTTCTTT

d_gene: TRBD1
v_gene: TRBV24-1
j_gene: TRBJ2-7
abundance: few
CDR3aa: CATSDPGQGSDEQYF
CDR3nt: TGTGCCACCAGTGACCCGGGACAGGGTAGCGACGAGCAGTACTTC

d_gene: -
v_gene: TRBV5-1
j_gene: TRBJ2-2
abundance: many
CDR3aa: CASKWVADTGELFF
CDR3nt: TGCGCCAGCAAATGGGTTGCGGACACCGGGGAGCTGTTTTTT

d_gene: -
v_gene: TRBV9
j_gene: TRBJ2-5
abundance: few
CDR3aa: CASSVGSSETQYF
CDR3nt: TGTGCCAGCAGCGTAGGAAGTTCGGAGACCCAGTACTTC

d_gene: TRBD2
v_gene: TRBV24-1
j_gene: TRBJ2-1
abundance: -
CDR3aa: CATRLAGVNEQFF
CDR3nt: TGTGCCACCAGACTAGCGGGAGTCAATGAGCAGTTCTTC

d_gene: -
v_gene: TRBV20-1
j_gene: TRBJ1-2
abundance: -
CDR3aa: CSARDRGSIGGYTF
CDR3nt: TGCAGTGCTAGAGACCGAGGAAGTATTGGTGGCTACACCTTC

d_gene: -
v_gene: TRBV5-1
j_gene: TRBJ2-7
abundance: -
CDR3aa: CASSLVAHEQYF
CDR3nt: TGCGCCAGCAGCTTGGTTGCGCACGAGCAGTACTTC